Here is one T cell receptor beta chain with its context. Its antigen is unknown. V lost 2 bases and J lost 11; bases outside the gene matches: 2. The CDR3 runs to 11 residues. Germline CDR1 and CDR2: MNHNY and SVGAGI (reference sequence). This sample is part of a study of OX40 agonist ivuxolimab in advanced cancers. Findings and limits, study-wide: More expanded clones were found, on average, in CD8+ than in CD4+ T cells.

Libraries were prepared by immunoSEQ multiplex PCR; TCRdb keeps only in-frame clonotypes and omits some of them. The sample has 57,000 or so clones, roughly four fifths seen once; the top ten hold less than 3.5%. The receptor's source is an adult with an advanced solid tumor such as melanoma, head and neck, liver or kidney cancer. This sequence joins TRBV6-6 and TRBJ1-1; 7 bases match TRBD1. Sequenced material: CD4+ or CD8+ T cells sorted from blood, taken in a trial of the OX40 agonist ivuxolimab. In DNA form, the CDR3 reads TGTGCCAGCAGTTACGACAGGGCCGCTTTCTTT. This gives the protein CASSYDRAAFF.